The 21 T cell receptor beta chains listed next were all sequenced from one sample in a study of early T cells in non-severe SARS-CoV-2 infection. TCRdb redid the calling of the 5' RACE reads with MiXCR, one entry per CDR3 protein. This sample has 25,000 to 35,000 distinct CDR3 sequences, with approximately 6% found just once. Material for sequencing was whole blood. Receptors originate from an adult who was a healthcare worker with PCR-confirmed SARS-CoV-2 infection or an uninfected control (not recorded which).

This clonotype was observed at least ten times. This CDR3 is CSAMPRGRLNTEAFF. The CDR3 nucleotides are TGCAGTGCTATGCCCAGGGGCCGGCTGAACACTGAAGCTTTCTTT. The J gene is TRBJ1-1, the V gene TRBV20-1; maybe TRBD1 (6 bases). Germline V gene data show CDR1 as DFQATT and CDR2 as SNEGSKA (reference sequence). The germline V and J ends were trimmed by 4 bases and 0 bases, with 15 bases remaining between them. The CDR3 is made up of 15 amino acids.

This clonotype was seen only a few times. The rearrangement joins TRBV19 to TRBJ2-5; 13 positions match TRBD2. The CDR3 runs 16 residues. Per the germline V gene, CDR1 is LNHDA and CDR2 is SQIVND (reference sequence). V lost 10 bases, J lost 5 bases, and 13 bases stayed unmatched. The CDR3 region is CATRTSGSSVVETQYF. The DNA for the CDR3 is TGTGCCACGAGGACTAGCGGGAGTTCAGTGGTTGAGACCCAGTACTTC. The whole variable domain, remainder taken from reference TRBV19 and TRBJ2-5, is DGGITQSPKYLFRKEGQNVTLSCEQNLNHDAMYWYRQDPGQGLRLIYYSQIVNDFQKGDIAEGYSVSREKKESFPLTVTSAQKNPTAFYLCATRTSGSSVVETQYFGPGTRLLVL.

This clonotype was detected only a few times. The chain links TRBV24-1 to TRBJ2-5, with D maybe TRBD2 (6 bases). The CDR3 is 14 amino acids. The germline V gene has CDR1 KGHDR and CDR2 SFDVKD. V was cut by 7 bases and J by 4 bases, with 15 bases left in between. CDR3: CATRLRRGRETQYF. The CDR3 nucleotides read TGTGCCACCAGGCTAAGGAGGGGCAGAGAGACCCAGTACTTC.

This clonotype was seen at least ten times. The chain is built from TRBV20-1 and TRBJ1-6; D is uncertain. Germline loops: CDR1 DFQATT, CDR2 SNEGSKA (reference sequence). The CDR3 runs 16 residues. V shed 0 bases and J shed 2 bases, with 11 bases lying between them. In nucleotides, the CDR3 is TGCAGTGCTAGAGATGTGAGGGCAACCTATAATTCACCCCTCCACTTT. Translating gives CSARDVRATYNSPLHF.

There are many counts of this clonotype. V and J are TRBV20-1 and TRBJ1-5, with D hard to call. The CDR3 is 14 residues long. Germline V lookup: CDR1 DFQATT, CDR2 SNEGSKA (reference sequence). The ends were cut back, 3 bases at V and 5 bases at J, with 14 bases in the middle. CDR3 amino acids: CSASPNEGHQPQHF. CDR3 DNA: TGCAGTGCTAGCCCCAACGAGGGTCATCAGCCCCAGCATTTT.

This clonotype was observed many times. The DNA for the CDR3 is TGTGCCAGCAGTGGTAGCTTTATATCTGAAAAACTGTTTTTT. It codes for CASSGSFISEKLFF. This rearrangement joins TRBV28 to TRBJ1-4, with no clear D. From germline, CDR1 is MDHEN and CDR2 SYDVKM. V was clipped by 5 bases and J by 7 bases, with 14 bases between them. The CDR3 has 14 residues.

This clonotype was seen ten or more times. For the CDR3, the DNA is TGTGCCATCAGTCCCGCGGGACAGTTCTACGAGCAGTACTTC. It is translated as CAISPAGQFYEQYF. The rearrangement links TRBV10-3 to TRBJ2-7, with D possibly being TRBD1 (7 bases). Trimming cost V 5 bases and J 3 bases, with 14 bases left between them. CDR3 length: 14 residues. Per the germline V gene, CDR1 is ENHRY and CDR2 is SYGVKD.

The table lists this clonotype with many counts. This rearrangement joins TRBV5-6 to TRBJ1-5; no clear D gene. The CDR3 is 13 amino acids. Looked up from germline, CDR1 is SGHDT and CDR2 is YYEEEE. Trimming stripped 0 bases from V and 4 bases from J, with 5 bases between. In nucleotides, the CDR3 is TGTGCCAGCAGCTTGGTTTATAATCAGCCCCAGCATTTT. Translated: CASSLVYNQPQHF.

This chain connects TRBV2 to TRBJ1-4; weak D call: TRBD1 (6 bases). This CDR3 region has 13 residues. CDR1 and CDR2 from the germline V gene are SNHLY and FYNNEI. V was trimmed by 4 bases and J by 10 bases, leaving 13 bases between them. Here the CDR3 reads CASSGTARGKLFF. In DNA form, the CDR3 reads TGTGCCAGCAGTGGGACAGCAAGAGGAAAACTGTTTTTT.

This clonotype was observed many times. The DNA of the CDR3 is TGTGCCAGTAGTTATCCGGGACCTCAACAAGAGACCCAGTACTTC. Protein sequence: CASSYPGPQQETQYF. V usage is TRBV19 and J usage is TRBJ2-5; either TRBD1 or TRBD2 may supply D (5 bases each). V shed 5 bases and J shed 2 bases, with 15 bases lying between them. This CDR3 comprises 15 residues. Per germline, CDR1 LNHDA and CDR2 SQIVND (reference sequence).

This clonotype was seen ten or more times. This sequence joins TRBV12-3 or TRBV12-4 and TRBJ2-3; 10 bases match TRBD2. Losses at the gene ends were 8 bases for V and 6 bases for J; bases not matched to a gene: 5. The CDR3 spans 13 residues. DNA for the CDR3: TGTGCCAGCGTACTAGCGGGGCTCGATACGCAGTATTTT. Translating it yields CASVLAGLDTQYF.

This clonotype was seen at least ten times. V is TRBV12-3 or TRBV12-4 and J is TRBJ1-1; tentative D call: TRBD1 (6 bases). Trimming pared 7 bases from V and 4 bases from J, leaving 16 bases between. This CDR3 spans 14 amino acids. CDR3 nucleotide sequence: TGTGCCAGCAATTGGGGCCAGGGGATCACTGAAGCTTTCTTT. Protein product: CASNWGQGITEAFF.

This sequence joins TRBV5-4 and TRBJ1-2; D possibly corresponds to TRBD1 (6 bases). Germline loops: CDR1 SGHNT, CDR2 YYREEE (reference sequence). The CDR3 is made up of 15 amino acids. The V gene lost 0 bases and the J gene lost 6 bases, with 15 bases spanning the gap. CDR3 region: CASSLGRRGLDGYTF. DNA for the CDR3: TGTGCCAGCAGCTTGGGACGGCGGGGGCTAGATGGCTACACCTTC.

This clonotype was counted ten times or more. This rearrangement joins TRBV12-3 or TRBV12-4 to TRBJ1-5; tentatively, D is TRBD1 (5 bases). This CDR3 is built from 15 residues. V was clipped by 2 bases and J by 7 bases, with 15 bases between them. The CDR3 region is CASSLTSGAGQPQHF. The DNA of the CDR3 is TGTGCCAGCAGTTTAACGTCTGGGGCAGGGCAGCCCCAGCATTTT.

This clonotype was counted many times. This chain joins TRBV7-2 and TRBJ2-4; no clear D gene. CDR1 is SGHTA, CDR2 FQGNSA, per germline. The CDR3 has 14 amino acids. Trimming cost V 1 base and J 3 bases, with 7 bases left between them. This chain's CDR3 is CASSLGRNKNIQYF. Here the CDR3 DNA reads TGTGCCAGCAGCTTAGGACGGAACAAAAACATTCAGTACTTC.

This rearrangement joins TRBV13 to TRBJ2-7, with 11 bases identical to TRBD1. This CDR3 has 14 residues. After removal of 3 bases from V and 7 bases from J, the junction contained 5 bases not matched to a gene. In germline, CDR1 is PRHDT, CDR2 FYEKMQ (reference sequence). CDR3 bases: TGTGCCAGCAGCTTCGGACAGGGGGCTTGGGAGCAGTACTTC. Translated, it gives CASSFGQGAWEQYF.

This clonotype appeared a few times. The CDR3 region is CASSYSSRPPPGYTF. The CDR3, as DNA: TGTGCCAGCAGTTACTCGAGTCGGCCTCCCCCTGGCTACACCTTC. The rearrangement joins TRBV6-2 or TRBV6-3 to TRBJ1-2, with D unresolved. Germline loops: CDR1 MNHEY, CDR2 SVGEGT. The CDR3 runs 15 residues. Trimming pared 0 bases from V and 7 bases from J, leaving 15 bases between.

This clonotype was found many times. This chain uses TRBV5-1 with TRBJ2-1, with D unclear. There are 15 residues in the CDR3. CDR1 is SGHRS, CDR2 YFSETQ, per germline. Trimming removed 4 bases from V and 6 bases from J, with 17 bases in between. The CDR3 loop reads CASSPGPSDFNEQFF. DNA for the CDR3: TGCGCCAGCAGCCCCGGTCCGAGCGATTTCAATGAGCAGTTCTTC.

The rearrangement uses TRBV3-1 and TRBJ2-5; tentatively, D is TRBD1 (6 bases). CDR1 is LGHDT, CDR2 YNNKEL, per germline (reference sequence). The length of the CDR3 is 18 residues. V was pared by 0 bases and J by 1 base, with 18 bases between. The CDR3 sequence is CASSQDSLQGSAQETQYF. CDR3 DNA: TGTGCCAGCAGCCAAGATAGCCTCCAGGGGTCGGCCCAAGAGACCCAGTACTTC.

The chain couples TRBV30 to TRBJ1-5; D perhaps matches TRBD1 (5 bases). Germline CDR1 is GTSNPN and CDR2 is SVGIG (reference sequence). The CDR3 consists of 14 residues. V was pared by 0 bases and J by 5 bases, with 11 bases between. The CDR3 nucleotides read TGTGCCTGGAGTGTACGGGGGAGGGATCAGCCCCAGCATTTT. Translation gives CAWSVRGRDQPQHF.

Ten or more counts support this clonotype. J is TRBJ2-5 and V is TRBV28, with D perhaps TRBD1 (5 bases). Germline V lookup: CDR1 MDHEN, CDR2 SYDVKM. Trimming pared 6 bases from V and 1 base from J, leaving 9 bases between. The CDR3 contains 13 residues. The DNA of the CDR3 is TGTGCCAGCAGAAGACAGTTCCAAGAGACCCAGTACTTC. Translating gives CASRRQFQETQYF.